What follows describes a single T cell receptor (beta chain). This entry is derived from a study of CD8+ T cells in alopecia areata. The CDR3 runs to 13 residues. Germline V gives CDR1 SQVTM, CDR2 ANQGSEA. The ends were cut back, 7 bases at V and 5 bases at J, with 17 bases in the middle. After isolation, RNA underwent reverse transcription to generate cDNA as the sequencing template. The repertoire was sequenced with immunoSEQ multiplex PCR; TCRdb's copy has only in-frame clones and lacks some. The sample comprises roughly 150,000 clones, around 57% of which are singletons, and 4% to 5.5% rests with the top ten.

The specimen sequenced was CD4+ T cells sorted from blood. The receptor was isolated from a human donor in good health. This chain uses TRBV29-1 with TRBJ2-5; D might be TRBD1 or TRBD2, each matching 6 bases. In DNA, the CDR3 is TGCAGCGCCAAGCCCGGGGGCGACGAGACCCAGTACTTC. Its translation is CSAKPGGDETQYF.